One and the same sample provided the 16 T cell receptor beta chains below, sequenced in a study of blood T cells in healthy people across ages. Alongside a J-beta primer mix, a sample-barcoded 5' primer served in a second PCR lasting about 6 to 11 cycles. MiXCR, run by TCRdb on the 5' RACE reads, gives a single entry per CDR3 protein. The table lists 500,000 to 700,000 distinct CDR3 sequences, roughly 31% of them singletons, with approximately 14% in the top ten. Sequenced: blood. These receptors came from a woman of 80 years or more in good health.

This clonotype was counted many times. The chain has TRBV2 and TRBJ2-1, with D unresolved. Between the trimmed V and J ends, which lost 6 bases and 2 bases, there was a span of 5 bases. This CDR3 is 12 amino acids long. Germline V gene data show CDR1 as SNHLY and CDR2 as FYNNEI. The CDR3 sequence is CASRGPYNEQFF. The CDR3 nucleotides read TGTGCCAGCAGGGGCCCCTACAATGAGCAGTTCTTC.

Note on this clonotype: A clone one base away is much larger, so this may be a read error. This chain connects TRBV15 to TRBJ2-3; TRBD1 agrees at 9 bases. Germline V lookup: CDR1 LNHNV, CDR2 YYDKDF (reference sequence). This CDR3 spans 14 amino acids. V shed 3 bases, J shed 10 bases, and the junction held 8 bases outside the gene matches. CDR3 sequence reads: CATSRTGGDDAQYF. The CDR3 DNA is TGTGCCACCAGCAGGACAGGGGGGGACGATGCGCAGTATTTT.

This clonotype was seen many times. V gene TRBV20-1 combines with J gene TRBJ2-5, with 12 nucleotides matching TRBD2. This CDR3 contains 16 residues. J was trimmed by 3 bases and V by 5 bases; bases with no gene match: 10. Germline V gene sequence: CDR1 DFQATT, CDR2 SNEGSKA (reference sequence). CDR3 in amino acids: CSAGSSGGALKETQYF. CDR3 nucleotides: TGCAGTGCTGGTTCTAGCGGGGGGGCCCTTAAAGAGACCCAGTACTTC.

In this sample, this clonotype turned up a few times. J is TRBJ2-2 and V is TRBV5-1; 12 nucleotides line up with TRBD2. Germline assignment: CDR1 SGHRS and CDR2 YFSETQ. The CDR3 runs 17 residues. J gave up 1 base and V 4 bases, and 5 bases lay outside the gene matches. CDR3: CASSDGLAGLNTGELFF. In DNA form, the CDR3 reads TGCGCCAGCAGCGATGGACTAGCGGGGCTGAACACCGGGGAGCTGTTTTTT.

The chain uses TRBV12-3 or TRBV12-4 and TRBJ2-2; 9 positions match TRBD1. The trim removed 1 base at V and 4 bases at J, leaving 4 bases unmatched. The CDR3 has 16 amino acids. This CDR3 is CASSLGQGVGTGELFF. CDR3 in DNA: TGTGCCAGCAGTTTAGGACAGGGGGTCGGCACCGGGGAGCTGTTTTTT.

Comment on this clonotype: A much bigger clone sits one base away, suggesting this may be a read error. The CDR3 loop is CASTNRVLGKNIRYF. CDR3 DNA: TGTGCCAGCACCAATAGGGTCCTGGGCAAAAACATTCGGTACTTC. This chain connects TRBV6-5 to TRBJ2-4; D is ambiguous. Germline CDR1 is MNHEY and CDR2 is SVGAGI. CDR3 length: 15 residues.

The chain links TRBV21-1 to TRBJ2-4; the D call TRBD2 from the table was never checked on the DNA. The J call may be in error: the DNA end matches TRBJ2-7 better. TRBV21-1 is a pseudogene locus. There are 16 residues in the CDR3. The CDR3 spells CASSKKAASGPYEQYF. The CDR3, as DNA: TGTGCCAGCAGCAAAAAAGCGGCTAGCGGTCCCTACGAGCAGTACTTC.

This clonotype was found many times. The chain is built from TRBV11-2 and TRBJ2-1; D unclear. Germline-derived CDR1 and CDR2 are SGHAT and FQNNGV. Trimming cost V 5 bases and J 6 bases, with 11 bases left between them. The CDR3 is made up of 13 amino acids. The CDR3 loop is CASSGSRTNEQFF. The CDR3, as DNA: TGTGCCAGCAGCGGATCCAGGACCAATGAGCAGTTCTTC. Combining the CDR3 with reference TRBV11-2 and TRBJ2-1 gives the whole variable domain EAGVAQSPRYKIIEKRQSVAFWCNPISGHATLYWYQQILGQGPKLLIQFQNNGVVDDSQLPKDRFSAERLKGVDSTLKIQPAKLEDSAVYLCASSGSRTNEQFFGPGTRLTVL.

This clonotype has a handful of counts. The chain joins TRBV12-3 or TRBV12-4 to TRBJ2-3; 8 nucleotides agree with TRBD2. V trimming: 5 bases; J trimming: 5 bases; junction bases outside the gene matches: 12. The CDR3 has 16 amino acids. CDR3 loop: CASSGASGSLLDTQYF. The CDR3 nucleotides read TGTGCCAGCAGTGGGGCCAGCGGGAGTCTTTTAGATACGCAGTATTTT.

The rearrangement uses TRBV14 and TRBJ2-7, with 8 nucleotides matching TRBD1. V lost 3 bases to trimming and J lost 4 bases; unmatched junction nucleotides: 17. The CDR3 covers 18 residues. The germline V gene encodes CDR1 SGHDN and CDR2 FVKESK. The CDR3 coding sequence is TGTGCCAGCAGCCAGGGATGGGGTTGGGGGACAGGAACTTACGAGCAGTACTTC. Protein: CASSQGWGWGTGTYEQYF.

This clonotype was counted ten times or more. A read error may be the cause here, since a much bigger clone is one base away. This chain links TRBV7-2 with TRBJ2-1; TRBD2 agrees at 8 bases. The end of the DNA is better explained by TRBJ2-7, so the J call may be wrong. Germline CDR1 reads SGHTA; CDR2 reads FQGNSA. The CDR3 totals 14 residues. The CDR3 region is CASSFSGVYNEQYF. The CDR3 DNA follows: TGTGCCAGCAGCTTTAGCGGGGTCTACAATGAGCAGTACTTC.

This clonotype was seen only a few times. V gene TRBV4-2 combines with J gene TRBJ1-2; the match to TRBD1 covers 8 bases. The V segment lost 0 bases and the J segment 5 bases; nucleotides outside the gene matches: 8. Germline CDR1 reads LGHNA; CDR2 reads YNFKEQ. The CDR3 runs 16 residues. The DNA of the CDR3 is TGTGCCAGCAGCCAAGATCGGGCAGGGGGCCGGTATGGCTACACCTTC. This sequence encodes CASSQDRAGGRYGYTF.

This clonotype was detected ten times or more. V and J are TRBV7-2 and TRBJ2-7; D assignment may be TRBD1 or TRBD2 (5 bases each). V lost 7 bases to trimming and J lost 6 bases, with 19 bases between them. This CDR3 is built from 14 residues. Germline CDR1 is SGHTA and CDR2 is FQGNSA. The chain's CDR3 is CASTPGTVKREQYF. CDR3 sequence (DNA): TGTGCCAGCACCCCCGGGACGGTTAAGCGCGAGCAGTACTTC.

This clonotype has a count of ten or more. This sequence joins TRBV20-1 and TRBJ2-1; D tentatively fits TRBD1 or TRBD2 (5 bases each). The germline CDR1 and CDR2 sequences are DFQATT and SNEGSKA (reference sequence). The CDR3 has 15 residues. V dropped 4 bases and J dropped 2 bases, with 15 bases sitting between them. The DNA of the CDR3 is TGCAGTGCTATTGGGACGCCAGAAGCCTACAATGAGCAGTTCTTC. Its protein product is CSAIGTPEAYNEQFF.

The V call is TRBV10-3, the J call TRBJ2-1, with 7 bases matching TRBD2. J lost 5 bases, V lost 8 bases, and 9 bases had no gene match. The CDR3 is made up of 14 amino acids. Germline values: CDR1 ENHRY, CDR2 SYGVKD. As DNA, the CDR3 is TGTGCCATCGGACTAGTGGGGGGGGACAATGAGCAGTTCTTC. Translation gives CAIGLVGGDNEQFF.

This clonotype was counted many times. V usage is TRBV7-2 and J usage is TRBJ2-1, with 11 bases aligning to TRBD2. V lost 4 bases and J lost 9; bases outside the gene matches: 14. The CDR3 length is 17 residues. Germline lookup yields CDR1 SGHTA and CDR2 FQGNSA. In DNA, the CDR3 is TGTGCCAGCAGCTCCCCGACTAGCGGGGCCGGGCGCATTGAGCAGTTCTTC. Protein product: CASSSPTSGAGRIEQFF.